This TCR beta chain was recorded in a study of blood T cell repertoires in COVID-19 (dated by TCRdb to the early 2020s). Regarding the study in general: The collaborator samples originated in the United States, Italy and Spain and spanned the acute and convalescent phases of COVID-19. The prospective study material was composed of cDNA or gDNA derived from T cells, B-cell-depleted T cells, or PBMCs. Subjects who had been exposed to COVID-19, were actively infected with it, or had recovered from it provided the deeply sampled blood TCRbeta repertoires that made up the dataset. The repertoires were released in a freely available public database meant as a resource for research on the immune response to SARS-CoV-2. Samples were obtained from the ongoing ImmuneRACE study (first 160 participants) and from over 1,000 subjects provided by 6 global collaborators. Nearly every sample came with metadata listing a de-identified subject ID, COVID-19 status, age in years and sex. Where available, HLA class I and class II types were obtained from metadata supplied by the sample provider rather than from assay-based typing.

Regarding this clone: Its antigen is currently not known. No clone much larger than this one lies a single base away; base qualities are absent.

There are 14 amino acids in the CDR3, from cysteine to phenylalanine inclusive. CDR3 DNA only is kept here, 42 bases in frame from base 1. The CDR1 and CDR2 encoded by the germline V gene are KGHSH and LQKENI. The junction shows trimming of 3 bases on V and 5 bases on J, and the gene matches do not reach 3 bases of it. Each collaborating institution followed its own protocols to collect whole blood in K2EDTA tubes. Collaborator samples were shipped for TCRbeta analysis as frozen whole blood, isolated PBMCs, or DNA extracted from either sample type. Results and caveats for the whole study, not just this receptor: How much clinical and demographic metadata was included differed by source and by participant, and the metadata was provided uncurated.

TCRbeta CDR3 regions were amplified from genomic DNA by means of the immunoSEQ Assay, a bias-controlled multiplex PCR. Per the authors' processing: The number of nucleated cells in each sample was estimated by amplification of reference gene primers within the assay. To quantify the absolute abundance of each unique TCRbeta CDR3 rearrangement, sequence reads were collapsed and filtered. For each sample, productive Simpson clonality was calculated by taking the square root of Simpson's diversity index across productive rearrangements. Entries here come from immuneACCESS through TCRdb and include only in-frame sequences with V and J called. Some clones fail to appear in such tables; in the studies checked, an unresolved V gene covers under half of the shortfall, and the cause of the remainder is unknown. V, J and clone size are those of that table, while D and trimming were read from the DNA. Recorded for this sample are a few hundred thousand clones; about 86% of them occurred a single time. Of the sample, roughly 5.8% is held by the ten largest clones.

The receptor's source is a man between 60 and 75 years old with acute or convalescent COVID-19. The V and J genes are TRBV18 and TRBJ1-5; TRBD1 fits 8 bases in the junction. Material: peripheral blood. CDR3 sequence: CASSPGQGYQPQHF. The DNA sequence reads TGTGCCAGCTCACCTGGACAGGGCTATCAGCCCCAGCATTTT.